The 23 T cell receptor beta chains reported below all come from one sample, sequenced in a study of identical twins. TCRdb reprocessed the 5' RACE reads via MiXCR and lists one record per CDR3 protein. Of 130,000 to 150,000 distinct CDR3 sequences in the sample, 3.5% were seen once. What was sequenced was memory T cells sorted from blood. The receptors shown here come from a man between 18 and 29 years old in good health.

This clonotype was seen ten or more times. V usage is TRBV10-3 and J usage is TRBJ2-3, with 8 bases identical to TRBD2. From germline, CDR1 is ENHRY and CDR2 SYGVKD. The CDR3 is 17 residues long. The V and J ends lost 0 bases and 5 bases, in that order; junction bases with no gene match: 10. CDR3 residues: CAISESLLREVLDTQYF. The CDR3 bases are TGTGCCATCAGTGAGTCGCTATTGCGGGAGGTCCTAGATACGCAGTATTTT.

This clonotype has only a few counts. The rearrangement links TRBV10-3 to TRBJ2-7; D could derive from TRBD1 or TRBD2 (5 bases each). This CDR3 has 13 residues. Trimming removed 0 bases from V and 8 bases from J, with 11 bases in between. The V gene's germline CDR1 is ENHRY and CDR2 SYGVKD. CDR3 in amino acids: CAISESAGTKQYV. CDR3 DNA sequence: TGTGCCATCAGTGAGTCAGCCGGGACGAAGCAGTACGTC.

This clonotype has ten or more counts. CDR3 loop: CSARDPEGGDTQYF. CDR3 nucleotide sequence: TGCAGTGCTAGAGACCCGGAGGGGGGGGATACGCAGTATTTT. This sequence joins TRBV20-1 and TRBJ2-3, with D perhaps TRBD2 (7 bases). This CDR3 has 14 residues. Germline assignment: CDR1 DFQATT and CDR2 SNEGSKA (reference sequence). V was trimmed by 0 bases and J by 6 bases, leaving 13 bases between them.

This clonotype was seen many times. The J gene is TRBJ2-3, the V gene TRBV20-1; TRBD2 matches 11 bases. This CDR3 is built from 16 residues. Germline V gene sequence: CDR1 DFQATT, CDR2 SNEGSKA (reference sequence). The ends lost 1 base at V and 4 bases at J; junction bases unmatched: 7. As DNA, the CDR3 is TGCAGTGCTAGAGTAAAACTAGCGGGAGTTGCAGATACGCAGTATTTT. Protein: CSARVKLAGVADTQYF.

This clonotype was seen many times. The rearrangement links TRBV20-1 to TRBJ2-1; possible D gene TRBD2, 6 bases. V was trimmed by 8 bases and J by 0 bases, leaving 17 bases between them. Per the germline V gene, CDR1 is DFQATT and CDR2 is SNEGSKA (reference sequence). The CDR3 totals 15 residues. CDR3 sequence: CSKGPAGTSYNEQFF. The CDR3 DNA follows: TGCAGTAAAGGCCCGGCGGGAACCTCCTACAATGAGCAGTTCTTC.

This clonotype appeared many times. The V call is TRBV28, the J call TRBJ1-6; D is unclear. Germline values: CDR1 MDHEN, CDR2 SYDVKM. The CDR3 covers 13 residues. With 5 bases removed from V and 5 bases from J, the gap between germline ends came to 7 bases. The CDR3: CASSRPNNSPLHF. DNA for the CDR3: TGTGCCAGCAGTCGACCGAATAATTCACCCCTCCACTTT.

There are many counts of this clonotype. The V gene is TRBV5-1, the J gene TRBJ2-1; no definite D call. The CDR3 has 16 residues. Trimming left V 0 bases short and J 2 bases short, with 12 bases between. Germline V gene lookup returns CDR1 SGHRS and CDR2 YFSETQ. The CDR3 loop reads CASSLGQSPTYNEQFF. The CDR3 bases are TGCGCCAGCAGCTTGGGGCAATCCCCCACCTACAATGAGCAGTTCTTC.

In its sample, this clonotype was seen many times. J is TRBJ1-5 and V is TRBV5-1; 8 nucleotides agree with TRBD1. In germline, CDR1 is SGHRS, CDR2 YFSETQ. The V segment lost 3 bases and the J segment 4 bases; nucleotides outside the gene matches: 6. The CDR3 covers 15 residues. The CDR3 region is CASSSTGARNQPQHF. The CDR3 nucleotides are TGCGCCAGCAGCTCGACAGGGGCGAGAAATCAGCCCCAGCATTTT.

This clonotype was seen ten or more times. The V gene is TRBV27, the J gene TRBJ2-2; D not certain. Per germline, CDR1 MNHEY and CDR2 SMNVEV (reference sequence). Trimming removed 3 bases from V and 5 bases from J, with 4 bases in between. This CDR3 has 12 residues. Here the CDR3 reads CASSFRTGELFF. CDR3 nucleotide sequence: TGTGCCAGCAGTTTTCGGACCGGGGAGCTGTTTTTT.

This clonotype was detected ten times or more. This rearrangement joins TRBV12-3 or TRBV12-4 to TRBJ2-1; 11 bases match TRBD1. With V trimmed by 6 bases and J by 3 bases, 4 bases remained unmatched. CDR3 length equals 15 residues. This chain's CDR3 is CASRQGTGGYNEQFF. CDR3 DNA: TGTGCCAGCAGGCAGGGGACAGGGGGCTACAATGAGCAGTTCTTC.

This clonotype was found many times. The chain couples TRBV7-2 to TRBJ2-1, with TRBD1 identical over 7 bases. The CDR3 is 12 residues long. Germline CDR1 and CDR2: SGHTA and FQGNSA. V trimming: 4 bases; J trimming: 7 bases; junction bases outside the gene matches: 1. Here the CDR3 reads CASSSTGNEQFF. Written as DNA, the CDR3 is TGTGCCAGCAGCTCGACAGGGAATGAGCAGTTCTTC.

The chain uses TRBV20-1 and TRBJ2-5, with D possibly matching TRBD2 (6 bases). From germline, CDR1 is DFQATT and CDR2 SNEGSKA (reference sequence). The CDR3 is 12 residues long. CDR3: CTPGSLQETQYF. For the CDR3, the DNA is TGCACTCCCGGGAGTTTACAAGAGACCCAGTACTTC.

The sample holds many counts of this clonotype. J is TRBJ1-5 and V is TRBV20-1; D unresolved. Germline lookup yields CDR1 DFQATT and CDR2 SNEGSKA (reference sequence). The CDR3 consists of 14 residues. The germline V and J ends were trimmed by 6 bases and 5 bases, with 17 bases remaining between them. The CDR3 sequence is CSAMAAGWDQPQHF. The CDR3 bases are TGCAGTGCCATGGCAGCAGGATGGGATCAGCCCCAGCATTTT.

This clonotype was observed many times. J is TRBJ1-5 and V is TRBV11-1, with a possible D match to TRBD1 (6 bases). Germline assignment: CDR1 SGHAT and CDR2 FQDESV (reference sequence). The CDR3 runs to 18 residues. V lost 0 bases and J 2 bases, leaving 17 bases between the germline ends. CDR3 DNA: TGTGCCAGCAGCTTAGCAAACTGGTGGGAGGGGGGCAATCAGCCCCAGCATTTT. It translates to CASSLANWWEGGNQPQHF.

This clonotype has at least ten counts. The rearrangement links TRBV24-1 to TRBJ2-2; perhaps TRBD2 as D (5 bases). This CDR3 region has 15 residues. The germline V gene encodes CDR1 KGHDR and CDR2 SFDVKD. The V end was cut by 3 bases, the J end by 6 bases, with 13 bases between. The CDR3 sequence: CATSDRRTSPGELFF. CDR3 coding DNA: TGTGCCACCAGTGATAGGAGGACTTCCCCCGGGGAGCTGTTTTTT.

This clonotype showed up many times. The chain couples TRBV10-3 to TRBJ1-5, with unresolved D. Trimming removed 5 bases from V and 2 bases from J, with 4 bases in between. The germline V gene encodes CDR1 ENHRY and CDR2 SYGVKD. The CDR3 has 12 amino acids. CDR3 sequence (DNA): TGTGCCATCAGTCCAGGCAATCAGCCCCAGCATTTT. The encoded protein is CAISPGNQPQHF.

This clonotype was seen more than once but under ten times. The CDR3 protein is CASSIDVVEPRGTDTQYF. Here the CDR3 DNA reads TGTGCCAGTAGTATAGACGTGGTGGAGCCCAGGGGGACAGATACGCAGTATTTT. V is TRBV19 and J is TRBJ2-3, with TRBD1 matching 7 bases. Germline-derived CDR1 and CDR2 are LNHDA and SQIVND (reference sequence). J lost 3 bases, V lost 0 bases, and 12 bases had no gene match. This CDR3 spans 18 amino acids.

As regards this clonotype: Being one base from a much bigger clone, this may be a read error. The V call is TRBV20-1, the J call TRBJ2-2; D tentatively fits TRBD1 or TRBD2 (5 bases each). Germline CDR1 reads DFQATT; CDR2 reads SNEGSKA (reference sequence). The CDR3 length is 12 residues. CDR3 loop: CSASGGTGELYF. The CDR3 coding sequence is TGCAGTGCTAGTGGGGGTACCGGGGAGCTGTATTTT.

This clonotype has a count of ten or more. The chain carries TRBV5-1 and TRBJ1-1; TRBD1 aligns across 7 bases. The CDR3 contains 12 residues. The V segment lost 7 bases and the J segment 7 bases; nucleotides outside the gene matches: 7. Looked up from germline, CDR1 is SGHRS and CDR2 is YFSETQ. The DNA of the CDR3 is TGCGCCAGCCGAGGGGGCGGGTTTGAAGCTTTCTTT. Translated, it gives CASRGGGFEAFF.

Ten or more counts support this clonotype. The CDR3 is CSASGSTNYGYTF. The CDR3 nucleotides are TGCAGTGCTAGTGGCAGTACTAACTATGGCTACACCTTC. The chain joins TRBV20-1 to TRBJ1-2, with D unresolved. V lost 3 bases, J lost 0 bases, and 8 bases lay in between. The CDR3 consists of 13 residues. Looked up from germline, CDR1 is DFQATT and CDR2 is SNEGSKA (reference sequence).

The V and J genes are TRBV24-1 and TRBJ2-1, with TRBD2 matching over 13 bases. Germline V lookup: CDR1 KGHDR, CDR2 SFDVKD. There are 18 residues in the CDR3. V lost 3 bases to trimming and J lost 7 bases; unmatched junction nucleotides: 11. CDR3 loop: CATSDILAGGPGENEQFF. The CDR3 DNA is TGTGCCACCAGTGATATACTAGCGGGAGGGCCGGGGGAAAATGAGCAGTTCTTC.

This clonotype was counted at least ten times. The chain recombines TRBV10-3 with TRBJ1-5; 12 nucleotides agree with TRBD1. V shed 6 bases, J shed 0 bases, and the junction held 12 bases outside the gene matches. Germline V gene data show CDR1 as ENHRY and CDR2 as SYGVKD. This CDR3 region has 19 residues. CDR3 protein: CAISNPRDRGQDSNQPQHF. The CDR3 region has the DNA TGTGCCATCAGCAACCCCCGGGACAGGGGGCAAGATAGCAATCAGCCCCAGCATTTT.

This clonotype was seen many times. CDR3 DNA sequence: TGTGCCAGCTCACCAGGAGAGAACGAGCAGTACTTC. Its translation is CASSPGENEQYF. The chain has TRBV18 and TRBJ2-7; D remains ambiguous. Germline CDR1 and CDR2: KGHSH and LQKENI. The V and J ends lost 2 bases and 5 bases respectively, with 7 bases between them. This CDR3 has 12 residues. Complete variable domain (other parts from reference TRBV18 and TRBJ2-7): NAGVMQNPRHLVRRRGQEARLRCSPMKGHSHVYWYRQLPEEGLKFMVYLQKENIIDESGMPKERFSAEFPKEGPSILRIQQVVRGDSAAYFCASSPGENEQYFGPGTRLTVT.